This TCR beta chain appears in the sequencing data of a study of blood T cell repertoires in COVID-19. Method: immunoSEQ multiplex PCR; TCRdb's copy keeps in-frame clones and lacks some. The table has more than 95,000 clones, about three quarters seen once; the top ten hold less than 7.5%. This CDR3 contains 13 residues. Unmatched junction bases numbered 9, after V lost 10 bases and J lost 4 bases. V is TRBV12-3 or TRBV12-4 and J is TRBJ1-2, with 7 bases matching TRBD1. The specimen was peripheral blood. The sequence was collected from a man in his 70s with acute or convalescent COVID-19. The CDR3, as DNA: TGTGCCACCAAGCACAGGGGAGGCTATGGCTACACCTTC. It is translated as CATKHRGGYGYTF.